This passage covers 11 T cell receptor beta chains from one sample sequenced in a study of T cells in Graves' hyperthyroidism and ophthalmopathy. Template material for amplifying TCR beta CDR3 regions consisted of RNA transcripts. With the HTBI primer set, the TCR CDR3 went through a first round of RT-PCR. TCRdb re-derived calls from the multiplex PCR reads in MiXCR, one entry per CDR3 protein. The sample contains approximately 610,000 distinct CDR3 sequences, approximately 16% of which appear only once. The sequenced sample consisted of blood. The source of these receptors is a woman younger than 30 with Graves' hyperthyroidism.

This clonotype was seen repeatedly, ten times or more. This chain joins TRBV6-1 and TRBJ1-6; 7 bases are a match to TRBD1. V shed 6 bases, J shed 7 bases, and the junction held 12 bases outside the gene matches. Germline V gene lookup returns CDR1 MNHNS and CDR2 SASEGT. This CDR3 is 16 amino acids long. The CDR3 nucleotides are TGTGCCAGCAGCTGGGGGCGCGACAGGGAGAATTCACCCCTCCACTTT. Its translation: CASSWGRDRENSPLHF.

The chain recombines TRBV12-3 or TRBV12-4 with TRBJ2-5; D may be TRBD1 (5 bases). Trimming stripped 3 bases from V and 5 bases from J, with 7 bases between. The CDR3 totals 12 residues. The CDR3, as DNA: TGTGCCAGCAGTTTTAAGGGGGAGACCCAGTACTTC. Protein: CASSFKGETQYF.

At least ten counts were recorded for this clonotype. The V call is TRBV10-3, the J call TRBJ1-1, with a weak D call TRBD1 (5 bases). This CDR3 contains 13 residues. Trimming took off 6 bases at V and 2 bases at J, with 10 bases between the two ends. CDR1 is ENHRY, CDR2 SYGVKD, per germline. The CDR3 spells CAIRTANNTEAFF. The CDR3 DNA is TGTGCCATCAGGACAGCGAACAACACTGAAGCTTTCTTT.

The V and J genes are TRBV6-4 and TRBJ2-3; 12 bases match TRBD2. Germline CDR1 reads MRHNA; CDR2 reads SNTAGT. The CDR3 consists of 17 residues. The V gene end was trimmed by 3 bases and the J gene end by 1 base; junction bases not matched to a gene: 5. CDR3 amino acids: CASSEATSGSGTDTQYF. CDR3 bases: TGTGCCAGCAGTGAAGCGACTAGCGGGAGTGGCACAGATACGCAGTATTTT.

This clonotype was counted at least ten times. The gene calls are TRBV5-5 and TRBJ2-3; 9 nucleotides align to TRBD1. This CDR3 is 15 amino acids long. After removal of 3 bases from V and 1 base from J, the junction contained 3 bases not matched to a gene. From germline, CDR1 is SGHKS and CDR2 YYEKEE (reference sequence). CDR3 loop: CASSWTGVRTDTQYF. In nucleotides, the CDR3 is TGTGCCAGCAGCTGGACAGGGGTCCGCACAGATACGCAGTATTTT.

This clonotype appeared a few times. This rearrangement joins TRBV2 to TRBJ2-3, with TRBD2 identical over 8 bases. Trimming took 6 bases from V and 4 from J; bases not matched to a gene: 0. Germline lookup yields CDR1 SNHLY and CDR2 FYNNEI. This CDR3 has 12 residues. This chain's CDR3 is CASRLAADTQYF. The CDR3 DNA is TGTGCCAGCAGACTAGCGGCAGATACGCAGTATTTT.

J is TRBJ2-1 and V is TRBV2, with D possibly matching TRBD2 (6 bases). V was trimmed by 4 bases and J by 3 bases, leaving 16 bases between them. Germline assignment: CDR1 SNHLY and CDR2 FYNNEI. This CDR3 is built from 16 residues. The CDR3 sequence: CASSGQAGGDYNEQFF. The CDR3 bases are TGTGCCAGCAGTGGGCAGGCCGGGGGTGACTACAATGAGCAGTTCTTC.

The chain uses TRBV29-1 and TRBJ2-5; D may be TRBD1 (7 bases). Germline assignment: CDR1 SQVTM and CDR2 ANQGSEA. V was trimmed by 0 bases and J by 4 bases, leaving 15 bases between them. There are 15 residues in the CDR3. The CDR3 sequence: CSVEDSRQGGETQYF. In DNA, the CDR3 is TGCAGCGTTGAAGATTCGCGACAGGGAGGAGAGACCCAGTACTTC.

This clonotype was counted at least ten times. The chain couples TRBV13 to TRBJ2-5; 11 bases agree with TRBD2. Germline CDR1 reads PRHDT; CDR2 reads FYEKMQ (reference sequence). V lost 0 bases, J lost 2 bases, and 2 bases stayed unmatched. The CDR3 runs 16 residues. The CDR3 sequence is CASSLGGLAVQETQYF. CDR3 in DNA: TGTGCCAGCAGCTTAGGGGGACTAGCGGTTCAAGAGACCCAGTACTTC.

In nucleotides, the CDR3 is TGTGCCACCTCCCTCGAGGCAGAGGTCTCCTACAATGAGCAGTTCTTC. It translates to CATSLEAEVSYNEQFF. The chain carries TRBV18 and TRBJ2-1; D unclear. The CDR3 totals 16 residues. Trimming took off 10 bases at V and 0 bases at J, with 19 bases between the two ends. Per the germline V gene, CDR1 is KGHSH and CDR2 is LQKENI.

This clonotype showed up many times. The chain couples TRBV20-1 to TRBJ2-7, with D unclear. V gave up 6 bases and J gave up 0 bases, with 9 bases separating them. This CDR3 is 12 amino acids long. Germline loops: CDR1 DFQATT, CDR2 SNEGSKA (reference sequence). CDR3 nucleotides: TGCAGTGCACGGACCGTCTCCTACGAGCAGTACTTC. This codes for CSARTVSYEQYF.